This T cell receptor (beta chain) was identified during a study of identifying expanded T cells in peripheral blood. This clone appeared a single time. Its specificity is unknown. Notes on the study in general: Approximately two-week clone count variance significantly increased as total template count grew.

Sequencing was performed with immunoSEQ multiplex PCR; in TCRdb, only in-frame clones are kept and a portion is missing. The sample holds roughly 100,000 clones, approximately 90% seen once. The V and J ends lost 3 bases and 8 bases respectively, with 11 bases between them. This CDR3 comprises 13 residues. Per germline, CDR1 SGHAT and CDR2 FQNNGV. The chain couples TRBV11-2 to TRBJ2-1; D ambiguous. Sequenced sample: blood. The TCR comes from a person between 18 and 70 years old in good health. CDR3 sequence (DNA): TGTGCCAGCAGCTTTCCGGGTAGTGATGAGCAGTTCTTC. It yields the protein CASSFPGSDEQFF.